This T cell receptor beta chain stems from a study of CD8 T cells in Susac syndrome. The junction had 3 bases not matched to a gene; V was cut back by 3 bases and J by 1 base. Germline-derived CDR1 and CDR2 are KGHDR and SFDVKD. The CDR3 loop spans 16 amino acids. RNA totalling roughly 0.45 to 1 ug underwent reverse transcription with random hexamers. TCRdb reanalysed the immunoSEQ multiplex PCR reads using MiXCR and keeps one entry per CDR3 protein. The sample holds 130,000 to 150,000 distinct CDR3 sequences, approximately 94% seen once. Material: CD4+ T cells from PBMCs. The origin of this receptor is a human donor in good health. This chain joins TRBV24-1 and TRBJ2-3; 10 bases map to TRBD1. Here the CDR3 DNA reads TGTGCCACCAGTGATGGGACAGGGGTCGGCACAGATACGCAGTATTTT. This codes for CATSDGTGVGTDTQYF.